One sample yielded the 26 T cell receptor beta chains listed below, sequenced in a study of T-cell reconstitution after alpha-beta-depleted transplantation in children. Unique molecular identifiers were incorporated into the prepared TCRbeta library. From the PCR reads, TCRdb called clonotypes with MiXCR, one entry per CDR3 protein. The table lists hundreds of thousands of distinct CDR3 sequences, roughly 8.3% of them singletons. Sequencing used PBMCs, mostly from graft donor cells, obtained 360 days after TCRalphabeta/CD19-depleted stem cell transplant. Receptor source: a male patient aged 2 to 10 who had a stem cell transplant for acute myeloid leukemia, so the T cells may come from the graft donor.

The chain is built from TRBV20-1 and TRBJ2-3; 10 nucleotides match TRBD1. Germline V gene lookup returns CDR1 DFQATT and CDR2 SNEGSKA (reference sequence). This CDR3 contains 14 residues. The J segment lost 4 bases and the V segment lost 3 bases, leaving 4 bases of the junction unmatched. CDR3 nucleotides: TGCAGTGCTAGGGACAGGGGGATCGCAGATACGCAGTATTTT. Amino acid sequence: CSARDRGIADTQYF.

The table lists this clonotype with a few counts. Its ends do not fully match the called genes, so a read error is possible. The rearrangement links TRBV5-6 to TRBJ2-5; D not resolved. CDR1 is SGHDT and CDR2 is YYEEEE in the germline V gene. The CDR3 has 15 amino acids. DNA for the CDR3: TGTGCCAGCAGCTTTTTCTCGGCAGTCCAAGATACCCAGTACTTC. The encoded protein is CASSFFSAVQDTQYF. Using reference TRBV5-6 and TRBJ2-5 for the parts outside the CDR3, the full variable domain is DAGVTQSPTHLIKTRGQQVTLRCSPKSGHDTVSWYQQALGQGPQFIFQYYEEEERQRGNFPDRFSGHQFPNYSSELNVNALLLGDSALYLCASSFFSAVQDTQYFGPGTRLLVL.

This clonotype was observed at least ten times. The rearrangement uses TRBV21-1 and TRBJ1-5; the table names TRBD1, a call not compared with the DNA. TRBV21-1 is shown as a pseudogene. CDR3 length: 12 residues. The CDR3 DNA sequence: TGTGCCAGCATCCCCAGGGATCAGCCCCAGCATTTT. Protein: CASIPRDQPQHF.

This clonotype was detected ten times or more. The chain is built from TRBV2 and TRBJ2-7, with TRBD2 matching over 14 bases. The CDR3 length is 16 residues. V trimming: 3 bases; J trimming: 2 bases; junction bases outside the gene matches: 3. Germline V gene lookup returns CDR1 SNHLY and CDR2 FYNNEI. In DNA form, the CDR3 reads TGTGCCAGCAGTGACAGGACTAGCGGGAGGACCTACGAGCAGTACTTC. Residues: CASSDRTSGRTYEQYF.

This clonotype occurred a few times. The chain carries TRBV6-5 and TRBJ2-5, with TRBD1 matching over 10 bases. Trimming took 4 bases from V and 1 from J; bases not matched to a gene: 3. CDR1 and CDR2 (germline): MNHEY, SVGAGI. The CDR3 is made up of 15 amino acids. CDR3 sequence reads: CASSWTGGTQETQYF. CDR3 sequence (DNA): TGTGCCAGCAGTTGGACAGGGGGTACCCAAGAGACCCAGTACTTC.

This clonotype was seen many times. J is TRBJ2-7 and V is TRBV20-1; either TRBD1 or TRBD2 may fit D (6 bases each). The ends were cut back, 3 bases at V and 2 bases at J, with 14 bases in the middle. The CDR3 spans 14 residues. Germline lookup yields CDR1 DFQATT and CDR2 SNEGSKA (reference sequence). The CDR3 DNA reads as TGCAGTGCTAGGAGGGGGGACGGACCCTACGAGCAGTACGTC. Its translation is CSARRGDGPYEQYV.

The rearrangement links TRBV4-1 to TRBJ2-4; D gene ambiguous. Looked up from germline, CDR1 is MGHRA and CDR2 is YSYEKL. V was shortened by 3 bases and J by 0 bases, with 15 bases between the two germline ends. This CDR3 spans 17 amino acids. The CDR3 DNA is TGCGCCAGCAGCCATACCGACCAGTCACTAGCCAAAAACATTCAGTACTTC. Its protein is CASSHTDQSLAKNIQYF.

V usage is TRBV5-1 and J usage is TRBJ2-2; D is perhaps TRBD1 (5 bases). Trimming cost V 0 bases and J 6 bases, with 9 bases left between them. The germline V gene encodes CDR1 SGHRS and CDR2 YFSETQ. The CDR3 spans 14 residues. Written as DNA, the CDR3 is TGCGCCAGCAGCTTGGGGACAATCCCCGGGGAGCTGTTTTTT. It encodes CASSLGTIPGELFF.

The table lists this clonotype with a few counts. The chain has TRBV12-3 or TRBV12-4 and TRBJ1-2; the D is unclear. This CDR3 has 16 amino acids. V lost 0 bases and J 7 bases, leaving 18 bases between the germline ends. CDR3 loop: CASSLASGLRKGGYTF. CDR3 DNA sequence: TGTGCCAGCAGTTTAGCAAGCGGACTCCGCAAGGGTGGCTACACCTTC.

This clonotype showed up many times. This sequence joins TRBV10-3 and TRBJ1-1; TRBD1 might be the D (6 bases). V was cut by 8 bases and J by 0 bases, with 13 bases left in between. From germline, CDR1 is ENHRY and CDR2 SYGVKD. The CDR3 loop spans 14 amino acids. The chain's CDR3 is CAISTGRVNTEAFF. Here the CDR3 DNA reads TGTGCCATCTCGACAGGTCGGGTGAACACTGAAGCTTTCTTT.

This chain connects TRBV24-1 to TRBJ2-3; maybe TRBD1 (7 bases). The germline gives CDR1 KGHDR, CDR2 SFDVKD. This CDR3 has 16 residues. V lost 1 base, J lost 1 base, and 11 bases lay in between. CDR3 sequence (DNA): TGTGCCACCAGTGATTTTCGCGGGACAGGCACAGATACGCAGTATTTT. Residues: CATSDFRGTGTDTQYF.

This sequence joins TRBV6-6 and TRBJ2-5; D gene ambiguous. The CDR3 runs to 13 residues. The V end lost 2 bases, the J end lost 1 base, and 5 bases lay between the germline ends. CDR1 and CDR2 (germline): MNHNY, SVGAGI (reference sequence). The CDR3 loop reads CASSYGFQETQYF. The CDR3 DNA follows: TGTGCCAGCAGTTACGGGTTCCAAGAGACCCAGTACTTC.

A word on this clonotype: A much bigger clone sits one base away, suggesting this may be a read error. This CDR3 is missing its conserved last phenylalanine or tryptophan, likely due to a read error. The chain combines TRBV27 with TRBJ1-2; D remains unclear. Germline loops: CDR1 MNHEY, CDR2 SMNVEV (reference sequence). V was clipped by 0 bases and J by 6 bases, with 17 bases between them. The CDR3 consists of 16 residues. The CDR3 DNA follows: TGTGCCAGCAGTTTATCTCTGGACTACCCAGCGGATGGCTACACCTCC. This encodes CASSLSLDYPADGYTS.

This clonotype was counted many times. The genes are TRBV10-3 and TRBJ1-4, with 7 positions matching TRBD1. The CDR3 extends over 13 amino acids. With V trimmed by 11 bases and J by 6 bases, 9 bases remained unmatched. From germline, CDR1 is ENHRY and CDR2 SYGVKD. CDR3 protein: CAARNTGDEKLFF. The CDR3 region has the DNA TGTGCCGCCCGGAACACAGGGGATGAAAAACTGTTTTTT.

The chain carries TRBV13 and TRBJ2-1; the match to TRBD2 covers 7 bases. This CDR3 has 14 residues. V dropped 3 bases and J dropped 4; count of bases not matched to a gene: 3. Germline CDR1 is PRHDT and CDR2 is FYEKMQ (reference sequence). This CDR3 reads CASSLNGRYNEQFF. The CDR3 region has the DNA TGTGCCAGCAGCTTGAACGGGAGGTACAATGAGCAGTTCTTC.

This clonotype was detected only a few times. The chain recombines TRBV4-3 with TRBJ2-7, with 7 bases lining up with TRBD2. V shed 5 bases, J shed 3 bases, and the junction held 10 bases outside the gene matches. The CDR3 has 15 amino acids. Germline V gene data show CDR1 as LGHNA and CDR2 as YSLEER. Here the CDR3 reads CASSRGWEGIYEQYF. The CDR3 DNA reads TGCGCCAGCAGCAGGGGCTGGGAGGGGATCTACGAGCAGTACTTC.

The chain is built from TRBV6-2 or TRBV6-3 and TRBJ2-7, with 10 bases matching TRBD1. Germline CDR1 reads MNHEY; CDR2 reads SVGEGT. CDR3 length equals 15 residues. With 7 bases clipped from V and 3 bases from J, the junction kept 9 bases outside the gene matches. For the CDR3, the DNA is TGTGCCAGCACACACGGACAGGGGGTCAACTACGAGCAGTACGTC. It is translated as CASTHGQGVNYEQYV.

The chain links TRBV12-3 or TRBV12-4 to TRBJ2-4; D gene unclear. V lost 5 bases to trimming and J lost 3 bases, with 8 bases between them. The CDR3 is made up of 13 amino acids. This CDR3 is CASSKHHKNIQYF. DNA for the CDR3: TGTGCCAGCAGTAAACACCACAAAAACATTCAGTACTTC.

This clonotype was detected only a few times. The chain carries TRBV7-6 and TRBJ2-7; no clear D gene. Germline V gene lookup returns CDR1 SGHVS and CDR2 FNYEAQ. The CDR3 is 14 amino acids. Trimming removed 2 bases from V and 5 bases from J, with 13 bases in between. The CDR3 sequence is CASSLRTGRDEQYF. CDR3 coding DNA: TGTGCCAGCAGCTTACGGACGGGTCGAGACGAGCAGTACTTC.

This clonotype was observed a handful of times. This chain uses TRBV12-3 or TRBV12-4 with TRBJ2-2, with D possibly TRBD1 on 5 matching bases. There are 13 residues in the CDR3. Trimming stripped 11 bases from V and 2 bases from J, with 12 bases between. The CDR3 nucleotides read TGTGCCTTCACGGACACCAACACCGGGGAGCTGTTTTTT. It translates to CAFTDTNTGELFF.

The table lists this clonotype with a count of one. A much larger clone sits a single nucleotide away, making a read error possible. The chain uses TRBV12-3 or TRBV12-4 and TRBJ1-6; D is undetermined. The CDR3 has 14 residues. V lost 2 bases and J 5 bases, leaving 7 bases between the germline ends. CDR3 DNA sequence: TGTGCCAGCAGTTTAAGGTGTCATAATTCACCCCTCCACTTT. Its translation is CASSLRCHNSPLHF.

This clonotype was recorded at least ten times. This chain uses TRBV18 with TRBJ2-7; D might be TRBD1 (6 bases). With 6 bases removed from V and 0 bases from J, the gap between germline ends came to 15 bases. This CDR3 contains 15 residues. The germline V gene has CDR1 KGHSH and CDR2 LQKENI. This CDR3 is CASSPTGPSSYEQYF. The CDR3 bases are TGTGCCAGCTCCCCGACAGGTCCAAGCTCCTACGAGCAGTACTTC.

The chain's CDR3 is CASSFGALNTQYF. For the CDR3, the DNA is TGCGCCAGCAGCTTCGGGGCTTTGAATACGCAGTATTTT. The chain couples TRBV5-1 to TRBJ2-3; D is tentatively TRBD1 or TRBD2 (5 bases each). This CDR3 has 13 residues. Germline assignment: CDR1 SGHRS and CDR2 YFSETQ. The V gene lost 2 bases and the J gene lost 7 bases, with 11 bases spanning the gap.

The chain uses TRBV5-1 and TRBJ1-2; D remains unclear. The V gene's germline CDR1 is SGHRS and CDR2 YFSETQ. The V end was cut by 3 bases, the J end by 4 bases, with 16 bases between. The CDR3 is 15 residues long. DNA for the CDR3: TGCGCCAGCAGCTACGGGCCTTTCCCCTCCTATGGCTACACCTTC. Translating gives CASSYGPFPSYGYTF.

The sample holds a few counts of this clonotype. In DNA form, the CDR3 reads TGCAGCGTCCGGACAGGGGGCGGATTTCAGGAAAAACTGTTTTTT. This gives the protein CSVRTGGGFQEKLFF. The rearrangement uses TRBV29-1 and TRBJ1-4, with TRBD1 matching 11 bases. The CDR3 runs 15 residues. J was trimmed by 8 bases and V by 6 bases; bases with no gene match: 11. Germline assignment: CDR1 SQVTM and CDR2 ANQGSEA.

This clonotype has just a few counts. This sequence joins TRBV9 and TRBJ2-3; 10 positions match TRBD1. J was trimmed by 6 bases and V by 3 bases; bases with no gene match: 7. Germline CDR1 reads SGDLS; CDR2 reads YYNGEE. The CDR3 extends over 15 amino acids. The CDR3 region is CASSARDRGSDTQYF. The CDR3 nucleotides read TGTGCCAGCAGCGCCCGGGACAGGGGTTCGGATACGCAGTATTTT. Together with reference TRBV9 and TRBJ2-3, the CDR3 gives the full variable domain: DSGVTQTPKHLITATGQRVTLRCSPRSGDLSVYWYQQSLDQGLQFLIQYYNGEERAKGNILERFSAQQFPDLHSELNLSSLELGDSALYFCASSARDRGSDTQYFGPGTRLTVL.